This is a list of T cell receptor beta chains from one sample in a study of CD8 T cells in Susac syndrome. A single record per CDR3 protein comes from TCRdb applying MiXCR to the immunoSEQ multiplex PCR reads. Among roughly 130,000 distinct CDR3 sequences listed, around 96% were seen once. The sample comprised CD4+ T cells from PBMCs. All receptors derive from a human donor with Susac syndrome. Both conserved end residues are part of each CDR3. The order of the fields is J gene, V gene, D gene, clone size, CDR3 DNA, CDR3 protein. A D gene is named only where the DNA matches it firmly. Size is omitted from some rows. Given values are once, few, many or a class for expanded clones.

TRBJ1-5 | TRBV12-3/TRBV12-4 | - | - | TGTGCCAGCAGTTTAGTCGATGGGTCGAACAATCAGCCCCAGCATTTT | CASSLVDGSNNQPQHF
TRBJ1-1 | TRBV7-2 | - | once | TGTGCCAGCAGCCGACTTCCAGGTGAAGCTTTCTTT | CASSRLPGEAFF
TRBJ2-7 | TRBV2 | - | - | TGTGCCAGCAGTGGGGGGGGCGCCGAGCAGTACTTC | CASSGGGAEQYF
TRBJ2-7 | TRBV3-1 | TRBD2 | - | TGTGCCAGCAGCCCTAGACTAGCGGGAGGGCGCTACGAGCAGTACTTC | CASSPRLAGGRYEQYF
TRBJ2-1 | TRBV29-1 | - | - | TGCAGCGTTGTGGAGGCCAGTCCGTTCTTC | CSVVEASPFF
TRBJ2-1 | TRBV6-2/TRBV6-3 | - | - | TGTGCCAGCGATCCATGGGGGCGACATTCATACAATGAGCAGTTCTTC | CASDPWGRHSYNEQFF
TRBJ2-3 | TRBV9 | - | - | TGTGCCAGCAGCGTAGACCAACTAGATACGCAGTATTTT | CASSVDQLDTQYF
TRBJ2-1 | TRBV7-3 | - | - | TGTGCCAGCAGCTTAAGGGTGATTGATGAGCAGTTCTTC | CASSLRVIDEQFF
TRBJ2-1 | TRBV28 | - | - | TGTGCCAGCAGTTCTCAGGGGAAACAGTTCTTC | CASSSQGKQFF
TRBJ2-5 | TRBV29-1 | - | - | TGCAGCGTTGCGGGAGTGGAGCAAGAGACCCAGTACTTC | CSVAGVEQETQYF
TRBJ1-1 | TRBV4-3 | TRBD1 | - | TGTGCCAGCAGCCCGGACAGGGGAACTGAAGCTTTCTTT | CASSPDRGTEAFF
TRBJ2-5 | TRBV12-3/TRBV12-4 | - | - | TGTGCCAGCAGCCAAAAGCTCCAAGAGACCCAGTACTTC | CASSQKLQETQYF
TRBJ2-1 | TRBV27 | TRBD2 | - | TGTGCCAGCAGCCCCCTGCTGACTAGCGCCCACAATGAGCAGTTCTTC | CASSPLLTSAHNEQFF
TRBJ2-7 | TRBV6-5 | - | - | TGTGCCAGCCGCATTGGATCCAAACTGCCCTACGAGCAGTACTTC | CASRIGSKLPYEQYF
TRBJ1-2 | TRBV29-1 | - | few | TGCAGCGTCCTGGACAGCTATGGCTACACCTTC | CSVLDSYGYTF
TRBJ2-3 | TRBV5-4 | - | - | TGTGCCAGCAGCCCCGAGGGACACCGTAGCACAGATACGCAGTATTTT | CASSPEGHRSTDTQYF
TRBJ2-4 | TRBV30 | - | - | TGTGCCTGGACAGGGGAAGGGGCCAAAAACATTCAGTACTTC | CAWTGEGAKNIQYF
TRBJ2-1 | TRBV7-2 | TRBD1 | - | TGTGCCAGCAGCTCGGGACAGGTCAATGAGCAGTTCTTC | CASSSGQVNEQFF
TRBJ1-2 | TRBV9 | - | - | TGTGCCAGCAGCAATCGACAGGCCTCTTATGGCTACACCTTC | CASSNRQASYGYTF
TRBJ2-3 | TRBV3-1 | - | - | TGTGCCAGCAGCCCCCGACAGCGCCGCACAGATACGCAGTATTTT | CASSPRQRRTDTQYF
TRBJ2-4 | TRBV5-5 | TRBD2 | - | TGTGCCAGCAGCCTGGACGCGGGGGTTCAGTACTTC | CASSLDAGVQYF
TRBJ2-5 | TRBV20-1 | - | - | TGCAGTGCTGTAAGGTCAGGGGAGACCCAGTACTTC | CSAVRSGETQYF
TRBJ1-1 | TRBV29-1 | - | - | TGCAGCGTTTTAGACAGGCAGAACACTGAAGCTTTCTTT | CSVLDRQNTEAFF
TRBJ1-2 | TRBV5-1 | - | - | TGCGCCAGCAGCTTGGTCCGGGATACCCCTTATGGCTACACCTTC | CASSLVRDTPYGYTF
TRBJ2-7 | TRBV20-1 | - | - | TGCAGTGCCCCAAGGACTACCTGGGGGTACGAGCAGTACTTC | CSAPRTTWGYEQYF
TRBJ2-5 | TRBV5-1 | - | - | TGCGCCAGCAGCTTGGCCTCTTTAGAGACCCAGTACTTC | CASSLASLETQYF
TRBJ2-4 | TRBV7-9 | - | - | TGTGCCAGCAGCTTAACAACGGGGAAAAACATTCAGTACTTC | CASSLTTGKNIQYF
TRBJ2-3 | TRBV6-5 | - | - | TGTGCCAGCCGAGAAGGCCCAGATACGCAGTATTTT | CASREGPDTQYF
TRBJ2-7 | TRBV27 | TRBD1 | - | TGTGCCAGCAGTTTTAGAGCGGACAGGGCGGGGAAGCAGTACTTC | CASSFRADRAGKQYF
TRBJ2-3 | TRBV7-9 | - | - | TGTGCCAGCAGCTTAGGAGGGAAAACAGATACGCAGTATTTT | CASSLGGKTDTQYF
TRBJ2-5 | TRBV7-9 | TRBD1 | - | TGTGCCAGCAGCGCCGGGACAGGGGTAGCGTATGAGACCCAGTACTTC | CASSAGTGVAYETQYF
TRBJ1-1 | TRBV30 | - | - | TGTGCCTGGAGTGTACAGGGAGAGACTGAAGCTTTCTTT | CAWSVQGETEAFF
TRBJ2-3 | TRBV15 | - | - | TGTGCCACCAGCAGTACAGGGAACCCTCAAGGCACAGATACGCAGTATTTT | CATSSTGNPQGTDTQYF
TRBJ1-1 | TRBV3-1 | - | - | TGTGCCAGCAGCCAAGAGGGACGGAACACTGAAGCTTTCTTT | CASSQEGRNTEAFF
TRBJ2-5 | TRBV29-1 | TRBD1 | - | TGCAGCGTTGAGGGGGACAGAGGTTTTGGGGCCCAGTACTTC | CSVEGDRGFGAQYF
TRBJ2-5 | TRBV6-2/TRBV6-3 | - | - | TGTGCCAGCAGTTACGGAGGGATTCAAGAGACCCAGTACTTC | CASSYGGIQETQYF
TRBJ2-7 | TRBV6-5 | TRBD1 | - | TGTGCCAGCAGTTACTACGGACAGGTGAACGAGCAGTACTTC | CASSYYGQVNEQYF
TRBJ2-5 | TRBV30 | - | - | TGTGCCTGGAGTGCTAGCAGGGCGTACCAAGAGACCCAGTACTTC | CAWSASRAYQETQYF
TRBJ2-7 | TRBV30 | TRBD2 | - | TGTGCCTGGAGTGTCGGGACTAGCTTTCAGTCCTCCTACGAGCAGTACTTC | CAWSVGTSFQSSYEQYF
TRBJ2-1 | TRBV6-5 | TRBD1 | - | TGTGCCAGCAGTTATGGGACAGGGCAGAACTACAATGAGCAGTTCTTC | CASSYGTGQNYNEQFF
TRBJ2-6 | TRBV9 | TRBD1 | - | TGTGCCAGCAGCTCGACAGGGGGGGCTGGGGCCAACGTCCTGACTTTC | CASSSTGGAGANVLTF
TRBJ2-5 | TRBV18 | TRBD1 | - | TGTGCCAGCTCACCAAGGTCGGGGACAGGGGAAGAGACCCAGTACTTC | CASSPRSGTGEETQYF
TRBJ2-6 | TRBV6-5 | - | - | TGTGCCAGCAGTTACTCCGACTCTGGGGCCAACGTCCTGACTTTC | CASSYSDSGANVLTF
TRBJ1-2 | TRBV3-1 | - | - | TGTGCCAGCAGCCAAGATAGCAGGGGAGATGGCTACACCTTC | CASSQDSRGDGYTF
TRBJ2-1 | TRBV11-3 | TRBD2 | - | TGTGCCAGTGGTGAGGGACTATATGAGCAGTTCTTC | CASGEGLYEQFF
TRBJ2-4 | TRBV7-2 | - | once | TGTGCCAGCAGCTTAGTCCCGGGAGCCGAAGCCAAAAACATTCAGTACTTC | CASSLVPGAEAKNIQYF
TRBJ2-7 | TRBV4-3 | - | - | TGCGCCAGCAGCCAAGAGGGTGGGGCAGCGCAGTACTTC | CASSQEGGAAQYF
TRBJ2-1 | TRBV12-3/TRBV12-4 | TRBD2 | once | TGTGCCAGCAGGGCTAGCGGATACAATGAGCAGTTCTTC | CASRASGYNEQFF
TRBJ1-5 | TRBV9 | - | - | TGTGCCAGCAGCGTAGGGCAGGTTAACAATCAGCCCCAGCATTTT | CASSVGQVNNQPQHF
TRBJ2-7 | TRBV20-1 | TRBD2 | - | TGCAGTGCTAGAGATAGCGGGAGGGCGTCCGAGCAGTACTTC | CSARDSGRASEQYF
TRBJ2-1 | TRBV5-4 | TRBD2 | once | TGTGCCAGCAGCCCGCGGGAGGCCCACCCGAATGAGCAGTTCTTC | CASSPREAHPNEQFF
TRBJ2-2 | TRBV5-4 | - | once | TGTGCCAGCAGACCCCCGGGACACGAAACCACCGGGGAGCTGTTTTTT | CASRPPGHETTGELFF